This passage covers 30 T cell receptor beta chains from one sample sequenced in a study of technical replicates of blood from a few donors. The assay was immunoSEQ multiplex PCR, and TCRdb's table has in-frame clones only and misses some. The sample consists of about 76,000 clones, about 91% of them appearing once. The sample consisted of T cells isolated from PBMCs. These receptors all stem from a human donor in good health.

The chain employs TRBV9 and TRBJ2-2, with 7 nucleotides matching TRBD2. This CDR3 spans 18 amino acids. V lost 4 bases and J lost 4; bases outside the gene matches: 16. Germline V gene sequence: CDR1 SGDLS, CDR2 YYNGEE. CDR3 amino acids: CASSPSPGGSGSTGELFF. The CDR3 DNA reads as TGTGCCAGCAGCCCTAGTCCGGGGGGATCCGGTAGCACCGGGGAGCTGTTTTTT.

CDR3 amino acids: CASSSDRANTGELFF. CDR3 sequence (DNA): TGTGCCAGCAGCTCAGACAGGGCGAACACCGGGGAGCTGTTTTTT. V and J are TRBV7-9 and TRBJ2-2; 7 nucleotides agree with TRBD1. V shed 4 bases, J shed 0 bases, and the junction held 2 bases outside the gene matches. CDR3 size: 15 residues. In germline, CDR1 is SEHNR, CDR2 FQNEAQ (reference sequence).

This sequence joins TRBV7-3 and TRBJ1-1; 7 positions match TRBD1. Trimming took 5 bases from V and 0 from J; bases not matched to a gene: 12. The CDR3 consists of 17 residues. Germline V gene lookup returns CDR1 SGHTA and CDR2 FQGTGA. The CDR3 DNA is TGTGCCAGCAGCCGGGCGGACAGGATCGATATGAACACTGAAGCTTTCTTT. Encoded protein: CASSRADRIDMNTEAFF.

The rearrangement links TRBV7-8 to TRBJ1-5; 7 bases agree with TRBD1. From germline, CDR1 is SGHVS and CDR2 FQNEAQ. V was pared by 2 bases and J by 4 bases, with 5 bases of the junction left unmatched. The CDR3 loop spans 15 amino acids. The CDR3 DNA follows: TGTGCCAGCAGCTTATTTACGACAGGGAATCAGCCCCAGCATTTT. This encodes CASSLFTTGNQPQHF.

In its sample, this clone was seen once. The genes are TRBV7-9 and TRBJ2-1, with 8 bases that match TRBD1. The CDR3 runs to 14 residues. CDR1 is SEHNR, CDR2 FQNEAQ, per germline (reference sequence). V dropped 3 bases and J dropped 4; count of bases not matched to a gene: 2. CDR3 loop: CASSLDREYNEQFF. The CDR3 nucleotides read TGTGCCAGCAGCTTGGACAGGGAGTACAATGAGCAGTTCTTC.

The genes are TRBV9 and TRBJ2-7, with 7 bases fitting TRBD1. The CDR3 contains 14 residues. Unmatched junction bases numbered 4, after V lost 4 bases and J lost 0 bases. Germline V gene data show CDR1 as SGDLS and CDR2 as YYNGEE. CDR3 residues: CASSQTGISYEQYF. For the CDR3, the DNA is TGTGCCAGCAGCCAGACAGGGATCTCCTACGAGCAGTACTTC. Filled out from reference TRBV9 and TRBJ2-7, the complete variable domain reads DSGVTQTPKHLITATGQRVTLRCSPRSGDLSVYWYQQSLDQGLQFLIQYYNGEERAKGNILERFSAQQFPDLHSELNLSSLELGDSALYFCASSQTGISYEQYFGPGTRLTVT.

Only one count was recorded for this clone. The chain joins TRBV6-4 to TRBJ1-1; no clear D gene. V was trimmed by 0 bases and J by 4 bases, leaving 12 bases between them. Germline V gene data show CDR1 as MRHNA and CDR2 as SNTAGT. The CDR3 totals 15 residues. The CDR3, as DNA: TGTGCCAGCAGTGACTCGGCGCGGGGAGGCACTGAAGCTTTCTTT. This sequence encodes CASSDSARGGTEAFF.

This CDR3 is CAWSDESYEQYF. The CDR3 coding sequence is TGTGCCTGGAGTGACGAGAGCTACGAGCAGTACTTC. The J gene is TRBJ2-7, the V gene TRBV30, with unresolved D. This CDR3 has 12 amino acids. The V gene's germline CDR1 is GTSNPN and CDR2 SVGIG (reference sequence). V lost 1 base to trimming and J lost 3 bases, with 7 bases between them.

The chain couples TRBV10-3 to TRBJ2-3; TRBD2 matches 10 bases. The V segment lost 6 bases and the J segment 6 bases; nucleotides outside the gene matches: 6. Per the germline V gene, CDR1 is ENHRY and CDR2 is SYGVKD. CDR3 length: 14 residues. CDR3 sequence reads: CAIRVAGGGDTQYF. CDR3 DNA sequence: TGTGCCATCAGAGTAGCGGGAGGTGGGGATACGCAGTATTTT.

J is TRBJ1-2 and V is TRBV19, with 7 bases identical to TRBD1. Germline CDR1 reads LNHDA; CDR2 reads SQIVND (reference sequence). The CDR3 consists of 15 residues. V lost 4 bases and J lost 7; bases outside the gene matches: 12. The CDR3 DNA sequence: TGTGCCAGTAGTAAGGCTCAGGACAGGTTGTCTGGCTACACCTTC. The encoded protein is CASSKAQDRLSGYTF. The full variable domain, completed using reference TRBV19 and TRBJ1-2, is DGGITQSPKYLFRKEGQNVTLSCEQNLNHDAMYWYRQDPGQGLRLIYYSQIVNDFQKGDIAEGYSVSREKKESFPLTVTSAQKNPTAFYLCASSKAQDRLSGYTFGSGTRLTVV.

The chain has TRBV14 and TRBJ2-1; 7 bases align to TRBD1. The germline CDR1 and CDR2 sequences are SGHDN and FVKESK. The length of the CDR3 is 15 residues. V lost 4 bases, J lost 4 bases, and 7 bases stayed unmatched. CDR3 sequence reads: CASSLRTGSYNEQFF. The CDR3 DNA is TGTGCCAGCAGCCTCAGGACAGGTTCTTACAATGAGCAGTTCTTC.

The V gene is TRBV29-1, the J gene TRBJ2-1, with 12 bases fitting TRBD2. The germline gives CDR1 SQVTM, CDR2 ANQGSEA. The CDR3 runs 13 residues. V was clipped by 5 bases and J by 8 bases; unmatched bases: 4. The CDR3 region has the DNA TGCAGCGTTTGGGGACTAGCGGGCGATGAGCAGTTCTTC. As protein: CSVWGLAGDEQFF.

The chain is built from TRBV19 and TRBJ2-5; D gene ambiguous. The germline V and J ends were trimmed by 3 bases and 2 bases, with 7 bases remaining between them. CDR3 size: 13 residues. CDR1 and CDR2 (germline): LNHDA, SQIVND (reference sequence). The CDR3 is CASSIEVQETQYF. The CDR3 DNA reads as TGTGCCAGTAGTATTGAGGTTCAAGAGACCCAGTACTTC.

This chain uses TRBV7-9 with TRBJ2-1; 8 bases are a match to TRBD2. Losses at the gene ends were 5 bases for V and 0 bases for J; bases not matched to a gene: 6. Germline V gene sequence: CDR1 SEHNR, CDR2 FQNEAQ (reference sequence). This CDR3 has 16 residues. As DNA, the CDR3 is TGTGCCAGCAGCGGGTACCTAGCGGGCTCCTACAATGAGCAGTTCTTC. Translation gives CASSGYLAGSYNEQFF.

The chain couples TRBV2 to TRBJ2-5; 7 bases agree with TRBD1. This CDR3 is 15 amino acids long. The trim removed 6 bases at V and 6 bases at J, leaving 13 bases unmatched. In germline, CDR1 is SNHLY, CDR2 FYNNEI. The CDR3 sequence is CASRDKTGLDKTQYF. In DNA form, the CDR3 reads TGTGCCAGCAGGGATAAGACAGGGCTCGACAAGACCCAGTACTTC.

The chain couples TRBV11-3 to TRBJ1-1; 9 bases line up with TRBD1. CDR3 length: 16 amino acids. Germline CDR1 reads SGHNT; CDR2 reads YENEEA. V dropped 5 bases and J dropped 1; count of bases not matched to a gene: 8. In nucleotides, the CDR3 is TGTGCCAGCAGCCTACGGACAGGGGCGACGAACACTGAAGCTTTCTTT. It encodes CASSLRTGATNTEAFF. Based on the CDR3 plus reference TRBV11-3 and TRBJ1-1, the full variable domain is EAGVVQSPRYKIIEKKQPVAFWCNPISGHNTLYWYLQNLGQGPELLIRYENEEAVDDSQLPKDRFSAERLKGVDSTLKIQPAELGDSAVYLCASSLRTGATNTEAFFGQGTRLTVV.

The chain carries TRBV5-1 and TRBJ2-7, with 8 bases that match TRBD1. With V trimmed by 2 bases and J by 3 bases, 10 bases remained unmatched. This CDR3 has 16 amino acids. Germline V CDR1 and CDR2: SGHRS, YFSETQ. CDR3 sequence: CASSFQHQGQGYEQYF. Written as DNA, the CDR3 is TGCGCCAGCAGCTTCCAACACCAAGGACAGGGCTACGAGCAGTACTTC.

CDR3 residues: CASSEAGADQETQYF. As DNA, the CDR3 is TGTGCCAGCAGTGAAGCAGGGGCAGATCAAGAGACCCAGTACTTC. The chain links TRBV6-1 to TRBJ2-5, with D possibly TRBD1 on 5 matching bases. The CDR3 extends over 15 amino acids. CDR1 and CDR2 from the germline V gene are MNHNS and SASEGT. V was trimmed by 0 bases and J by 2 bases, leaving 10 bases between them.

This clone is a singleton in its sample. The V call is TRBV6-6, the J call TRBJ1-5, with no clear D. This CDR3 is built from 16 residues. CDR1 and CDR2 from the germline V gene are MNHNY and SVGAGI (reference sequence). Trimming took 5 bases from V and 0 from J, leaving 14 bases between them. The CDR3, as DNA: TGTGCCAGCAGTCAAAAAGTAAGAGTTAGCAATCAGCCCCAGCATTTT. Translated: CASSQKVRVSNQPQHF.

The chain joins TRBV7-9 to TRBJ1-3; D is possibly TRBD1 (6 bases). V lost 2 bases and J lost 3, with 11 bases in between. Germline CDR1 and CDR2: SEHNR and FQNEAQ (reference sequence). The CDR3 loop spans 15 amino acids. CDR3: CASSLRGTGGNTIYF. CDR3 nucleotides: TGTGCCAGCAGCTTAAGGGGGACGGGTGGAAACACCATATATTTT.

The chain uses TRBV28 and TRBJ2-5; 7 positions match TRBD2. This CDR3 comprises 16 residues. CDR1 MDHEN and CDR2 SYDVKM come from the germline V gene. The V and J ends lost 5 bases and 5 bases, in that order; junction bases with no gene match: 14. The chain's CDR3 is CASSPPPGSGWETQYF. In nucleotides, the CDR3 is TGTGCCAGCAGTCCGCCTCCCGGTAGCGGGTGGGAGACCCAGTACTTC.

The rearrangement joins TRBV5-4 to TRBJ1-2, with 7 nucleotides matching TRBD1. Germline V gene lookup returns CDR1 SGHNT and CDR2 YYREEE (reference sequence). The ends lost 1 base at V and 8 bases at J; junction bases unmatched: 11. This CDR3 has 15 amino acids. The CDR3 reads CASSLLLEGAIGYTF. As DNA, the CDR3 is TGTGCCAGCAGCTTGCTCTTAGAGGGGGCGATAGGCTACACCTTC.

This chain connects TRBV29-1 to TRBJ2-7, with D maybe TRBD1 (5 bases). The CDR3 spans 13 residues. Germline-derived CDR1 and CDR2 are SQVTM and ANQGSEA. V was shortened by 7 bases and J by 0 bases, with 13 bases between the two germline ends. In nucleotides, the CDR3 is TGCAGCGCCCGACAGCCAACCTCCTACGAGCAGTACTTC. It encodes CSARQPTSYEQYF.

The V and J genes are TRBV9 and TRBJ2-2, with D perhaps TRBD2 (6 bases). In germline, CDR1 is SGDLS, CDR2 YYNGEE. The length of the CDR3 is 15 residues. V was shortened by 5 bases and J by 0 bases, with 11 bases between the two germline ends. CDR3 nucleotides: TGTGCCAGCAGGCGGGCTAGCGCGAACACCGGGGAGCTGTTTTTT. As protein: CASRRASANTGELFF.

The chain carries TRBV19 and TRBJ2-3; 11 bases line up with TRBD2. Losses at the gene ends were 6 bases for V and 4 bases for J; bases not matched to a gene: 9. Germline CDR1 reads LNHDA; CDR2 reads SQIVND (reference sequence). The CDR3 loop spans 16 amino acids. CDR3 sequence (DNA): TGTGCCAGTAGAAAGGATAGCGGGAGGGCCTCAGATACGCAGTATTTT. This translates into CASRKDSGRASDTQYF. Looking up the rest from reference TRBV19 and TRBJ2-3 gives the full variable domain: DGGITQSPKYLFRKEGQNVTLSCEQNLNHDAMYWYRQDPGQGLRLIYYSQIVNDFQKGDIAEGYSVSREKKESFPLTVTSAQKNPTAFYLCASRKDSGRASDTQYFGPGTRLTVL.

The chain has TRBV20-1 and TRBJ1-2, with D possibly TRBD1 on 6 matching bases. V was cut by 6 bases and J by 11 bases, with 16 bases left in between. Germline V gives CDR1 DFQATT, CDR2 SNEGSKA (reference sequence). The CDR3 has 11 amino acids. CDR3 in DNA: TGCAGTGCGGGGGCCGATAACGGTTACACCTTC. It encodes CSAGADNGYTF.

The chain links TRBV7-8 to TRBJ2-1, with D possibly matching TRBD2 (6 bases). The CDR3 sequence is 12 residues long. Germline V gene lookup returns CDR1 SGHVS and CDR2 FQNEAQ. With 5 bases removed from V and 6 bases from J, the gap between germline ends came to 8 bases. The CDR3 DNA follows: TGTGCCAGCAGCCGGGACTCCAATGAGCAGTTCTTC. Encoded protein: CASSRDSNEQFF.

The chain uses TRBV10-1 and TRBJ2-5; 13 bases are shared with TRBD2. This CDR3 region has 17 residues. Germline V gives CDR1 WNHNN, CDR2 SYGVQD (reference sequence). The junction had 12 bases not matched to a gene; V was cut back by 6 bases and J by 5 bases. CDR3 nucleotides: TGCGCCAGCAGCGTCGGAACTAGCGGGAGGGCCGGGGAGACCCAGTACTTC. Protein sequence: CASSVGTSGRAGETQYF.

The rearrangement uses TRBV6-5 and TRBJ1-2; D is undetermined. Trimming took off 5 bases at V and 6 bases at J, with 13 bases between the two ends. The CDR3 runs 13 residues. Germline V gives CDR1 MNHEY, CDR2 SVGAGI. The CDR3 bases are TGTGCCAGCAGTACGAAAACAGTTAATGGCTACACCTTC. Amino acid sequence: CASSTKTVNGYTF.

This sequence joins TRBV5-1 and TRBJ2-1, with 12 positions matching TRBD2. Germline V gene sequence: CDR1 SGHRS, CDR2 YFSETQ. The CDR3 is 14 amino acids. The junction had 4 bases not matched to a gene; V was cut back by 5 bases and J by 7 bases. The CDR3 DNA reads as TGCGCCAGCAGAGGGACTAGCGGGCCAAATGAGCAGTTCTTC. Translation: CASRGTSGPNEQFF.